Included here is one TCR beta chain sequence, with context. What antigen it recognizes has not been identified. One base away there is no much larger clone; base qualities are not given. Library construction relied on 5' RACE. The listed sequencing device is Illumina HiSeq 2500. A second PCR of about 6 to 11 cycles was performed with a sample-barcoded 5' primer and a J-beta primer mix. A template-switch 5' adaptor carrying 12 random nucleotides introduced a unique molecular identifier onto each TCR beta cDNA molecule. At least 2.5 million CDR3-containing paired-end reads were obtained from each sample. First-strand cDNA was synthesized from all RNA with the Mint cDNA synthesis kit, primed by a TRBC-specific oligonucleotide. Following uracil-DNA glycosylase treatment, a first 18-cycle PCR with universal primers M1SS and BC2_uni_R was performed on all cDNA. Processing in the source paper ran as follows. Normalization of each sample was performed by random selection of 1 million high-quality reads, each carrying a distinct molecular identifier. Instead of being binned into consensus sequences, reads that shared molecular identifiers were thrown out. CDR3 identification, clonotype clustering and error correction used MiTCR with a Q25 quality threshold and the strictest error-elimination algorithm. A nonparametric unseen species model with Euler transformation was used to estimate lower-bound total TCR beta diversity. TCRdb reprocessing: public reads trimmed at Q25 with fastp, clones called with MiXCR, in-frame beta chains kept. Each CDR3 protein appears once, grouped with its most common genes and DNA. The V and J calls and clone size come from TCRdb's table, not from the authors' own analysis. This sample holds approximately 1.5 million distinct CDR3 sequences; 35% to 45% were observed only once. In total, the top ten clones hold less than 5% of the sample.

The entry originates in a study of blood T cells in healthy people across ages (dated by TCRdb to the mid-2010s). Some background on the complete study: In model experiments, template switching captured about one uniquely barcoded TCR beta cDNA molecule for every two T cells. The donors were split into four age groups: young (average about 16 years), middle-aged (over 35), aged (roughly 60) and long-lived (about 74). The study measured age-related changes in TCR beta repertoire diversity using deep sequencing normalized with unique cDNA molecular identifiers. For two donors (one aged 18 to 29 and one aged 80 or older), the study analyzed two additional independent replicas of 1 million unique cDNA reads from the same blood draw. To avoid experimental bias, donors of different ages were distributed randomly across sequencing lanes. What the study reported, not specific to this receptor: Observed TCR beta diversity correlated strongly with the percentage of naive T cells measured by flow cytometry. Because donor CMV infection status was unknown, age-related changes in expanded clonotypes were potentially confounded. Compared with the aged group, the long-lived group had more naive CD4+ T cells, fewer expanded clones and increased TCR diversity, suggesting age selection. Estimates of total diversity based on one million sequenced T cells were regarded as lower bounds and as underestimates. As age increased, observed TCR beta diversity per million T cells dropped in a roughly linear way, and a significant reduction was already evident by age about 40. Bulk unsorted PBMC profiling prevented conclusive comparison of naive and antigen-experienced compartments.

The CDR3 holds 14 amino acids from the cysteine to the phenylalanine. Only CDR3 DNA is held: 42 bases, read in frame from base 1. The germline V gene encodes CDR1 DFQATT and CDR2 SNEGSKA (reference sequence). V sheds 2 bases and J sheds 4 bases, leaving 14 bases between their ends. Donors were 30 to 45 systemically healthy Caucasian individuals from Russia aged roughly 6 to 100 years. Each donor gave around 9.9 milliliters of peripheral blood, collected into EDTA-treated Vacutainer tubes. Ficoll-Paque density-gradient centrifugation was used to isolate PBMCs, with at least 7 million per sample. Total RNA, at least 5.5 micrograms per sample, was extracted from PBMCs with Trizol reagent. Naive CD45RAhigh/CD27high T cell percentages were measured by flow cytometry on a PBMC aliquot from every donor.

The sequenced sample consisted of blood. This sequence uses TRBV20-1 and TRBJ1-1; the D gene is perhaps TRBD1, on 6 matching bases. This receptor was taken from a woman aged 18-29 years in good health. The nucleotide sequence reads as follows: TGCAGTGCTAGACCTGGGAGGGGGGTCACTGAAGCTTTCTTT. This is translated as CSARPGRGVTEAFF.